This T cell receptor (beta chain) was profiled in a study of blood T cells in healthy people across ages (dated by TCRdb to about 2015). For the study in its entirety: Template switching captured roughly one uniquely barcoded TCR beta cDNA molecule per two T cells in model experiments. Age-related changes in TCR beta repertoire diversity were measured in the study by deep sequencing normalized with unique cDNA molecular identifiers. Four age groups were formed from the donors: young (average roughly 16 years), middle-aged (just under 40), aged (roughly 59) and long-lived (around 80). For two donors (one aged 18 to 29 and one aged 80 or older), the study analyzed two additional independent replicas of 1 million unique cDNA reads from the same blood draw. Results and caveats for the whole study, not just this receptor: Compared with the aged group, the long-lived group had more naive CD4+ T cells, fewer expanded clones and increased TCR diversity, suggesting age selection. Since profiling was done on bulk unsorted PBMCs, naive and antigen-experienced compartments could not be conclusively compared. Observed TCR beta diversity correlated strongly with the percentage of naive T cells measured by flow cytometry. Estimates of total diversity based on one million sequenced T cells were considered lower bounds and underestimates. As age increased, observed TCR beta diversity per million T cells dropped in a roughly linear way, and a significant reduction was already evident by age roughly 36. Because the CMV infection status of the donors was unknown, age-related changes in expanded clonotypes may potentially have been confounded.

This clonotype showed up just a few times. Its antigen is not yet known. Per-base qualities were not stored, and no clone one base away is much larger. The library was built by means of 5' RACE. This sample was sequenced with an Illumina HiSeq 2500. A second PCR of roughly 7 to 11 cycles was performed with a sample-barcoded 5' primer and a J-beta primer mix. Each TCR beta cDNA molecule received a unique molecular identifier from a template-switch 5' adaptor carrying 12 random nucleotides. At least 2.5 million CDR3-containing paired-end reads were obtained from each sample. First-strand cDNA was synthesized from all RNA with the Mint cDNA synthesis kit, primed by a TRBC-specific oligonucleotide. After uracil-DNA glycosylase treatment, a first 18-cycle PCR used universal primers M1SS and BC2_uni_R on all cDNA. The published analysis was carried out like this. Each sample was normalized by randomly selecting 1 million high-quality reads, each carrying a distinct molecular identifier. Instead of being binned into consensus sequences, reads with shared molecular identifiers were discarded. MiTCR, with a Q25 quality threshold and the strictest error-elimination algorithm, was used for CDR3 identification, clonotype clustering and error correction. A nonparametric unseen species model using Euler transformation provided a lower-bound estimate of total TCR beta diversity. TCRdb handled the public reads itself, with Q25 trimming in fastp and clone calling in MiXCR, and kept productive beta chains. Each CDR3 protein gets just one entry, which takes the most common genes and DNA from the rows behind it. The V and J calls come from TCRdb's annotation, not from the publication. The sample table holds 750,000 or so distinct CDR3 sequences, of which around a quarter were seen once. Jointly, the top ten make up more than 8.5% of the sample.

The CDR3 goes from the cysteine to the phenylalanine over 15 residues. The entry retains the CDR3 DNA only, 45 bases that are in frame from base 1. The germline V gene encodes CDR1 LGHNA and CDR2 YSLEER. The donors were 40 or so Caucasian individuals from Russia, aged roughly 6 to 100 years, who were systemically healthy. Each donor gave about 9.7 milliliters of peripheral blood, drawn into EDTA-treated Vacutainer tubes. Ficoll-Paque density-gradient centrifugation was used to isolate PBMCs, with at least 6 million per sample. Trizol reagent was used to extract total RNA from the PBMCs, yielding at least 5.5 micrograms per sample. The percentages of naive CD45RAhigh/CD27high T cells were determined by flow cytometry on a PBMC aliquot from every donor. In addition, the sample was reused for a study of T cells of mothers and their children. As the second publication notes: Donors were nine systemically healthy Caucasian individuals: three mothers and their six children. cDNA synthesis used all of the extracted RNA, with 1.5 ug of RNA in each 15 ul reaction. Sample barcodes and 2-4 random nucleotides were added via the M1S primer in the second PCR. Over 9.5 million TCR beta CDR3 reads came from each mother, compared with roughly 2.8 million reads from each child. In both related and unrelated pairs, thymic selection shapes the output of TCR recombination in a similar way, with inherited differences having only a minor effect. Normalized repertoire overlap in related mother-child pairs was always slightly higher than in unrelated mother-child pairs, but the difference was never significant. No persistent microchimeric T cell clones were found, with a detection sensitivity of approximately 100 clones per million clonotypes. In the study, deep NGS was used to compare the TCR beta repertoires of mothers and children, and features distinguishing related mother-child pairs from unrelated individuals were sought. On average, the children were roughly 12 +/- 4 years old, while the mothers were roughly 40 +/- 4 years old. Libraries were sequenced on Illumina HiSeq 2000 with 100+100 nt paired-end reads after adapter ligation with NEBNext reagents. To prevent cross-contamination, the mother and child libraries were prepared one month apart and sequenced in separate runs. For each donor, somewhere between about 500,000 and 2,300,000 distinct TCR beta clonotypes were identified. Naive TCR beta clonotypes were estimated from low-frequency clonotypes matched to each donor's FACS-determined naive share, without sorting.

This sequence originates from a boy aged 10-17 years in good health. Recombination linked TRBV4-3 to TRBJ2-1, with no D gene named confidently. The DNA end is a closer match to TRBJ2-5, so the J assignment may be wrong. The sequencing input was blood. The DNA sequence is as follows: TGCGCCAGCAGCCCTTACTCGCGGCTAGGGGAGACCCAGTACTTC. The encoded protein is CASSPYSRLGETQYF.